Listed below are T cell receptor beta chains from one sample, sequenced in a study of cytomegalovirus exposure and HLA in healthy donors. Repertoires were generated with immunoSEQ multiplex PCR, while TCRdb's copy carries only in-frame clones and drops some. The profile shows roughly 170,000 clones, around 78% of them singletons. The specimen sequenced was PBMCs. The receptor source for this set is a woman aged 45-65 years in good health and CMV-seropositive. CDR3s include the opening cysteine and the closing phenylalanine or tryptophan. The order of the fields is V gene, clone size, D gene, CDR3 protein. The D gene is left open where the match is weak. The size entry is marked missing in some rows and otherwise reads once, few, many or a size class.

>TRBV5-5|-|TRBD1
CASSLHPGGKNEQFF
>TRBV6-6|-|TRBD2
CAGQRGSPTGELFF
>TRBV30|-|-
CAWMSALGTSSYNSPLHF
>TRBV28|-|-
CASSPPAGQSNKVFF
>TRBV6-5|-|TRBD1
CASSIGTGVEAFF
>TRBV19|-|-
CASSIARTSYEQYF
>TRBV2|-|TRBD1
CASKRQGGEQYF
>TRBV18|-|-
CASSPRQVLNTEAFF
>TRBV7-2|-|TRBD1
CASSLNGQGNSEAFF
>TRBV11-2|-|TRBD1
CASSAYRGWSYNEQFF
>TRBV11-1|-|TRBD2
CASTSVQRGKDEQYF
>TRBV6-1|-|-
CASKTGTSEAFF
>TRBV6-1|-|-
CASREGGNQPQHF
>TRBV10-3|-|TRBD2
CAISEPSGVSSYNEQFF
>TRBV7-9|-|-
CASSRTTGGESEQYF
>TRBV18|-|-
CASSPPRGGEGETQYF
>TRBV6-1|few|-
CASSLRVWGTEAFF
>TRBV5-1|few|TRBD1
CASSFGTGNTEAFF
>TRBV9|-|-
CASTPGQRGGYGYTF
>TRBV4-1|-|-
CASSQDISGEQFF
>TRBV5-1|-|-
CASSLHGAEGNNSPLHF
>TRBV30|-|TRBD1
CAWSEGTGGMWGYTF
>TRBV27|-|-
CASSGPGNYGYTF
>TRBV11-2|few|TRBD2
CASSLFGTSGASSYNEQFF
>TRBV2|-|-
CASSESETYNSPLHF
>TRBV6-6|-|-
CASSWGRETYEQYF
>TRBV5-1|few|-
CASSLYTSTYEQYF